A selection of T cell receptor beta chains follows, all from one sample in a study of T-cell memory formation after mild COVID-19. TCRdb analysed the 5' RACE reads with MiXCR anew, one entry per CDR3 protein. The table has under 300,000 distinct CDR3 sequences, around 16% seen once; the top ten hold around 23%. The sample comprised PBMCs or a T cell subset sorted from them (not recorded which). The receptors here all came from a man between 18 and 35 years old who had mild COVID-19 (a few samples of this study predate the infection). Cell type and time point are not known. The CDR3 runs from the conserved cysteine through the conserved F or W. A D gene is named only where the DNA matches it firmly. Size tells how often a clone was seen (once, few, many) or the class of an expanded clone, and some rows leave it out.

v_gene	j_gene	abundance	d_gene	CDR3nt	CDR3aa
TRBV29-1	TRBJ1-4	.	.	TGCAGCGTTGTCAGGGCGGCAAAACTGTTTTTT	CSVVRAAKLFF
TRBV7-6	TRBJ2-7	.	.	TGTGCCAGCAGCTTAGAGCTAGGGGAGCAGTACTTC	CASSLELGEQYF
TRBV4-1	TRBJ1-6	.	.	TGCGCCAGCAGCCAAGATCTAGTTAATTCACCCCTCCACTTT	CASSQDLVNSPLHF
TRBV12-3/TRBV12-4	TRBJ2-7	many	TRBD1	TGTGCCAGCAGGCCTAACCGACAGGGTGTAGGGGACTACGAGCAGTACTTC	CASRPNRQGVGDYEQYF
TRBV5-6	TRBJ2-7	.	.	TGTGCCAGCAGCTTGGATAGGTATTTCAAGCAGTACTTC	CASSLDRYFKQYF
TRBV14	TRBJ2-3	many	.	TGTGCCAGCAGCCAGGACACTTTCACAGATACGCAGTATTTT	CASSQDTFTDTQYF
TRBV20-1	TRBJ1-5	few	TRBD1	TGCAGTGCTAGAAGGGACAGGGGCGGCCAGCCCCAGCATTTT	CSARRDRGGQPQHF
TRBV20-1	TRBJ2-5	few	TRBD1	TGCAGTGCCGAGATGGTGGCAGGGGGATGGGAGACCCAGTACTTC	CSAEMVAGGWETQYF
TRBV5-4	TRBJ2-1	once	TRBD1	TGTGCCAGCAGCCTGGACAGGGTAGGCGATGAGCAGTTCTTC	CASSLDRVGDEQFF
TRBV7-2	TRBJ2-3	many	.	TGTGCCAGCAGCCCCCCGGGGGGCCGAGATACGCAGTATTTT	CASSPPGGRDTQYF
TRBV4-2	TRBJ2-5	.	TRBD2	TGTGCCAGCAGCCAAGATCAGGCCGGGGGGGACCAAGAGACCCAGTACTTC	CASSQDQAGGDQETQYF
TRBV6-5	TRBJ1-6	.	.	TGTGCCAGCAGTAACGGGGGCAATTCACCCCTCCACTTT	CASSNGGNSPLHF
TRBV18	TRBJ2-5	.	.	TGTGCCAGCTCACCACCGAACGGGGGATCCGAGGGGACCCAGTACTTC	CASSPPNGGSEGTQYF
TRBV7-8	TRBJ1-1	few	TRBD1	TGTGCCAGCAGCTTAGAGGGGACAGGGCTTACGGACACTGAAGCTTTCTTT	CASSLEGTGLTDTEAFF
TRBV15	TRBJ2-3	few	TRBD2	TGTGCCACCAGCGGGTCAGCGGGGCGGGAAGATACGCAGTATTTT	CATSGSAGREDTQYF
TRBV20-1	TRBJ1-1	.	.	TGCAGTGCTACCAATCGAGGGAACACTGAAGCTTTCTTT	CSATNRGNTEAFF
TRBV7-2	TRBJ1-2	.	TRBD1	TGTGCCAGCAGGACAGACAGGGCAGGCGGCTACACCTTC	CASRTDRAGGYTF
TRBV6-5	TRBJ1-6	few	.	TGTGCCAGCAGTTTCCCACGGGGGCCCCTCCACTTT	CASSFPRGPLHF
TRBV25-1	TRBJ1-5	.	.	TGTGCCAGCAGTGAATCAGGAGGGGACGTTCAGCCCCAGCATTTT	CASSESGGDVQPQHF
TRBV20-1	TRBJ2-5	few	TRBD2	TGCAGTGCTAGAGATCGACTAGCGGCTTTGGAGACCCAGTACTTC	CSARDRLAALETQYF
TRBV2	TRBJ2-1	few	TRBD1	TGTGCCAGCAGTAAGCTCCCGGGACAGAGCTCCTACAATGAGCAGTTCTTC	CASSKLPGQSSYNEQFF
TRBV5-1	TRBJ2-1	.	TRBD2	TGCGCCAGCAGCTCCGCCGGGGGGGGAAATGAGCAGTTCTTC	CASSSAGGGNEQFF
TRBV10-2	TRBJ1-4	.	.	TGCGCCAGCAGTGACCGGGCCGATAATGAAAAACTGTTTTTT	CASSDRADNEKLFF
TRBV4-1	TRBJ2-5	.	.	TGCGCCAGCAGCCAAATGGTACGGGGAGGAGAGACCCAGTACTTC	CASSQMVRGGETQYF